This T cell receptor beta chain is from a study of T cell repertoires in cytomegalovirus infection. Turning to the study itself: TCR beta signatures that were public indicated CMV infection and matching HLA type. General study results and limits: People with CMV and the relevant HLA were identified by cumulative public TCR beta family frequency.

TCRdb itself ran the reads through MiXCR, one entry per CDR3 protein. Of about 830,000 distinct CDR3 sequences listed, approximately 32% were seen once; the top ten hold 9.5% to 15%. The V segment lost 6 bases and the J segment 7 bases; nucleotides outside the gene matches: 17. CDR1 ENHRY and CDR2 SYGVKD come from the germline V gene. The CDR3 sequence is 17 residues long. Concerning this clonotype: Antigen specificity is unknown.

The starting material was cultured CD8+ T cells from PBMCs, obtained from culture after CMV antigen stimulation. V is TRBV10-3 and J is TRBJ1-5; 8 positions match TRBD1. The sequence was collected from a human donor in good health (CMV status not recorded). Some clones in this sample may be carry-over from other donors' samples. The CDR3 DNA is TGTGCCATCAGCGAGGAGGCAGGGGGCTCCGAGGGACAGCCCCAGCATTTT. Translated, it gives CAISEEAGGSEGQPQHF.